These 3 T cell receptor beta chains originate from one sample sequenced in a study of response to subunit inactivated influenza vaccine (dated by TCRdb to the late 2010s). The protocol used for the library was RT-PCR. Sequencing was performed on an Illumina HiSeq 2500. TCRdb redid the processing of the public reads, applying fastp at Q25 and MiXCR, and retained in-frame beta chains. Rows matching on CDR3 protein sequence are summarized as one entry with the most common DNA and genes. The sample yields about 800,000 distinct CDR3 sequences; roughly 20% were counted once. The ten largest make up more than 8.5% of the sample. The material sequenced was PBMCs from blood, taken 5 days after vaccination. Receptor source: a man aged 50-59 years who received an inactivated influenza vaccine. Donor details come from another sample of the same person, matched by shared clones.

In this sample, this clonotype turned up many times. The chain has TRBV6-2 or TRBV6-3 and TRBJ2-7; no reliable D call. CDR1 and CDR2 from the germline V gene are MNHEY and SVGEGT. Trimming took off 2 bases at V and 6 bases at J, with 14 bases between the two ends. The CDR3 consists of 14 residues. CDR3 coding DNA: TGTGCCAGCAGTTACGTAGGAGCTCCTGTCGAGCAGTACTTC. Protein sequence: CASSYVGAPVEQYF.

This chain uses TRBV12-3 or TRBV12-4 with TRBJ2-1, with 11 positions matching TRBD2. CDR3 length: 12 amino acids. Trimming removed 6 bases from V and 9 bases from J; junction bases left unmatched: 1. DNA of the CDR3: TGTGCCAGCAGGGGACTAGCGGTTGAGCAGTTCTTC. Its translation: CASRGLAVEQFF.

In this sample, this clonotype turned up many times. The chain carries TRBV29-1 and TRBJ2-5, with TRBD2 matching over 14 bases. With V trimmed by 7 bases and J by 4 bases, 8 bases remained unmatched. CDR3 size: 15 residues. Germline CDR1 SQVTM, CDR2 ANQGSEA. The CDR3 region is CSARTSGGTRETQYF. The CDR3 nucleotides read TGCAGCGCCCGGACTAGCGGGGGGACGAGAGAGACCCAGTACTTC.